This entry is about one T cell receptor beta chain. Its antigen is still unknown. Within one base of it there is no much larger clone, and no base qualities were kept. The sample originates from a study of OX40 agonist ivuxolimab in advanced cancers. General notes on the study: Ivuxolimab was a fully human IgG2 agonistic monoclonal antibody targeting the costimulatory receptor OX40 (CD134). Prior anti-PD-1, anti-PD-L1 or anti-CTLA-4 therapy was permitted, and checkpoint inhibitors had been received by 40% to 50% of dose-escalation patients. The paper covers the monotherapy dose-escalation part of the phase I ivuxolimab trial, which included N of about 50 patients. The point of sequencing TCRbeta in the periphery was to test whether ivuxolimab changed TCR sequence diversity and drove clonal T-cell expansion. Intravenous ivuxolimab was administered to patients every 2 weeks at six dose levels: 0.01, 0.1, 0.3, 1.5, 3 and 10 mg/kg. Of the 50 to 55 dose-escalation patients, hepatocellular carcinoma was present in roughly 19, melanoma in some 15, renal cell carcinoma in 9 and head and neck cancer in 9. Three dose-escalation patients achieved partial responses, one with hepatocellular carcinoma and two with cutaneous melanoma. In the dose-escalation cohort, approximately 83% of patients were male, and the mean age was approximately 60 years with a range of roughly 23 to 90.

Genomic DNA was extracted from sorted cells for sequencing of the TCRbeta CDR3 region. TCRbeta CDR3 regions were sequenced using the immunoSEQ Assay. TCRdb mirrors the immuneACCESS table, restricted to in-frame sequences. Some clones are absent from its copies; in checked studies, under half trace to an unresolved V gene, and the reason for the others is unknown. The sample has about 100,000 clones on record, 75% to 95% of them singletons. The ten largest clones capture approximately 0.34% of the sample. The CDR3 holds 15 amino acids from the cysteine to the phenylalanine. The CDR3 DNA has 45 bases and is translated from base 1. The germline V gene encodes CDR1 SGDLS and CDR2 YYNGEE. V lost 2 bases and J lost 5 bases; the stretch between them is 13 bases long. The study at large found these results: Low levels of normalized T-cell clonal expansion were also seen in some patients who did not respond. Which antigens the clonally expanded peripheral T cells were specific for was not determined. In the 0.1-3.0 mg/kg groups, partial responders were among the patients with the lowest normalized peripheral clonal expansion, particularly in CD8+ T cells. After ivuxolimab, CD8+ T cells had more expanded clones than CD4+ T cells on average. Clonal expansion of both CD4+ and CD8+ blood T cells was observed from baseline to week 6 at doses 0.1 to 3.0 mg/kg.

Patients with autoimmune disease history or receiving systemic immunosuppression were excluded from the trial. Peripheral blood for TCR sequencing was drawn from every dose cohort at baseline, at cycle 4 day 1 and at cycle 7 day 1. Samples came from an open-label, multicenter, first-in-human phase I dose-escalation trial of ivuxolimab. Adults with locally advanced or metastatic melanoma, renal cell, hepatocellular, or head and neck squamous cell carcinoma were enrolled in the trial. Before TCR sequencing, CD4+ T cells and CD8+ T cells from peripheral blood were sorted into separate populations. The chain couples TRBV9 to TRBJ2-2, with the D gene not clear enough to name. The sequences come from CD4+ or CD8+ T cells sorted from blood, collected in a trial of the OX40 agonist ivuxolimab. The receptor was derived from an adult with an advanced solid tumor such as melanoma, head and neck, liver or kidney cancer. Here is the DNA: TGTGCCAGCAGCGTTGGTGGGTCGGAGACCGGGGAGCTGTTTTTT. Its protein is CASSVGGSETGELFF.